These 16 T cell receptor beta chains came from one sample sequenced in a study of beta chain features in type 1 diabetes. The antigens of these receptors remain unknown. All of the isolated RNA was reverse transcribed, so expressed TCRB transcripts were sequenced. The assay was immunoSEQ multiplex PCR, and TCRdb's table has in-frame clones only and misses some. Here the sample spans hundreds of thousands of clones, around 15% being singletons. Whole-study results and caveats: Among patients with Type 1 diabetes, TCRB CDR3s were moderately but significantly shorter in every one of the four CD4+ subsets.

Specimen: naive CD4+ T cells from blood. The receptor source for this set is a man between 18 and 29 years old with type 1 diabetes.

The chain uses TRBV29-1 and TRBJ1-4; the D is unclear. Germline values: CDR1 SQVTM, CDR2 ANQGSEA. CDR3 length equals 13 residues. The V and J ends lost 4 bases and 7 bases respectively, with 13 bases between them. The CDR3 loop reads CSVGEGRGEKLFF. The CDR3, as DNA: TGCAGCGTTGGAGAGGGTAGAGGTGAAAAACTGTTTTTT. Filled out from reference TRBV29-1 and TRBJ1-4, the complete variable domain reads SAVISQKPSRDICQRGTSLTIQCQVDSQVTMMFWYRQQPGQSLTLIATANQGSEATYESGFVIDKFPISRPNLTFSTLTVSNMSPEDSSIYLCSVGEGRGEKLFFGSGTQLSVL.

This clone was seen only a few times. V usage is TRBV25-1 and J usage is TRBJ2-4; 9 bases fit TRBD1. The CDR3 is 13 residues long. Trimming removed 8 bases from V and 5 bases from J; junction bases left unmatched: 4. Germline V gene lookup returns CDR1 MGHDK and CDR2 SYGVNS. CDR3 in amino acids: CASGGDRENIQYF. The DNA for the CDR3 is TGTGCCAGCGGGGGGGACAGGGAAAACATTCAGTACTTC. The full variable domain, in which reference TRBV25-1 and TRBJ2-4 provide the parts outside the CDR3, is EADIYQTPRYLVIGTGKKITLECSQTMGHDKMYWYQQDPGMELHLIHYSYGVNSTEKGDLSSESTVSRIRTEHFPLTLESARPSHTSQYLCASGGDRENIQYFGAGTRLSVL.

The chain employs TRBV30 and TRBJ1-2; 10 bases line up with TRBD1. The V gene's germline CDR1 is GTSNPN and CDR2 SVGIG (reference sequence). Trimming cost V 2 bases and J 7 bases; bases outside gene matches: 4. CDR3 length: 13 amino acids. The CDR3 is CAWSPTGGIGYTF. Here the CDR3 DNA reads TGTGCCTGGAGTCCGACAGGGGGCATTGGCTACACCTTC.

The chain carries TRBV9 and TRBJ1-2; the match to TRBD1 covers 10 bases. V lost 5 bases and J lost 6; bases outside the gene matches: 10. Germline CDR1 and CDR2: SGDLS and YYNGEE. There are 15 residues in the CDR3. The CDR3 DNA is TGTGCCAGCAGGACGACAGGGGGCGCGGGTAATGGCTACACCTTC. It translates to CASRTTGGAGNGYTF.

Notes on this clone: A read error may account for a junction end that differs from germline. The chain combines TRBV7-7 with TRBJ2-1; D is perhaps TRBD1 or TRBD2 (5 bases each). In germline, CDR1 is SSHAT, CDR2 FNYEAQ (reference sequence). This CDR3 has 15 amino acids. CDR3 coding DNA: TGTGCTAGCAGCCCACAGTGGGGGTCCTACAATGAGCAGTTCTTC. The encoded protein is CASSPQWGSYNEQFF.

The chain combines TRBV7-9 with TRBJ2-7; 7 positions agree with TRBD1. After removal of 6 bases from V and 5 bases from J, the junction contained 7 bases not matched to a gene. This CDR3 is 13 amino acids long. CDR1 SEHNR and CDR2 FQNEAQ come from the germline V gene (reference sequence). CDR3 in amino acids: CASRFPDRDEQYF. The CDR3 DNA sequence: TGTGCCAGCAGGTTTCCCGACAGGGACGAGCAGTACTTC. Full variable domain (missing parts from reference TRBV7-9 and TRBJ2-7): DTGVSQNPRHKITKRGQNVTFRCDPISEHNRLYWYRQTLGQGPEFLTYFQNEAQLEKSRLLSDRFSAERPKGSFSTLEIQRTEQGDSAMYLCASRFPDRDEQYFGPGTRLTVT.

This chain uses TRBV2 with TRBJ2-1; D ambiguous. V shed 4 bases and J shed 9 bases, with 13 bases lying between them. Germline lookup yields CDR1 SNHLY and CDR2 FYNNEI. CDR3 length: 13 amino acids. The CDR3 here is CASSAWPVAEQFF. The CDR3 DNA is TGTGCCAGCAGTGCTTGGCCGGTTGCTGAGCAGTTCTTC.

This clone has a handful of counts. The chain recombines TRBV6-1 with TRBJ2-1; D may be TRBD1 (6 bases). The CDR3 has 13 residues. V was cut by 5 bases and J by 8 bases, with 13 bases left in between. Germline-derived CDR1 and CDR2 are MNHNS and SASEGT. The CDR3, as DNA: TGTGCCAGCAGTTCACAGGGAACCGATGAGCAGTTCTTC. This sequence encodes CASSSQGTDEQFF.

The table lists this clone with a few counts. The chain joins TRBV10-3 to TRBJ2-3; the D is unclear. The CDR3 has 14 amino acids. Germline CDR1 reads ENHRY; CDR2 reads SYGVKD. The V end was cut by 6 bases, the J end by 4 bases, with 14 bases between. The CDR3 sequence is CAIRVTPGADTQYF. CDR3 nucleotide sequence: TGTGCCATCAGAGTTACACCGGGCGCAGATACGCAGTATTTT.

Here the CDR3 DNA reads TGTGCCAGCATTCCAGGGACCTTTAGCACAGATACGCAGTATTTT. Translating it yields CASIPGTFSTDTQYF. The V and J genes are TRBV25-1 and TRBJ2-3; tentatively, D is TRBD1 or TRBD2 (5 bases each). The germline V and J ends were trimmed by 7 bases and 0 bases, with 14 bases remaining between them. Germline V lookup: CDR1 MGHDK, CDR2 SYGVNS. The length of the CDR3 is 15 residues.

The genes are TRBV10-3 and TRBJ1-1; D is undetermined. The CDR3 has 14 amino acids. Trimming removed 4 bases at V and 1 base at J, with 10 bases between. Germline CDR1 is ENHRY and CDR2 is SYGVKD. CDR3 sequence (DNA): TGTGCCATCAGTGGTGGGGAGTCGAACACTGAAGCTTTCTTT. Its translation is CAISGGESNTEAFF.

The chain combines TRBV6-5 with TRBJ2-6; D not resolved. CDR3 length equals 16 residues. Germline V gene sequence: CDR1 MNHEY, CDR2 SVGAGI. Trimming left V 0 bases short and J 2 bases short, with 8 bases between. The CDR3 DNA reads TGTGCCAGCAGTTACTCGAATGGGGCTGGGGCCAACGTCCTGACTTTC. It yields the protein CASSYSNGAGANVLTF.

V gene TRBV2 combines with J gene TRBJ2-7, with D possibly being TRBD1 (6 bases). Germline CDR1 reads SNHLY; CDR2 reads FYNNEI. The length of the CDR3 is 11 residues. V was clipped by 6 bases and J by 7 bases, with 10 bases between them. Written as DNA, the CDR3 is TGTGCCAGCAGCCAGGGGTTAGAGCAGTACTTC. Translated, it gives CASSQGLEQYF.

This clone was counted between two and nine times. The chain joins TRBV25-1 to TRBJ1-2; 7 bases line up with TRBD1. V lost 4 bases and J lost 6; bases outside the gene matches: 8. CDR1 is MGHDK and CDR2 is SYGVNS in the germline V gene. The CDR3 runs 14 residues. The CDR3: CASSAVVQGDGYTF. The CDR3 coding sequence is TGTGCCAGCAGTGCTGTAGTGCAGGGGGATGGCTACACCTTC.

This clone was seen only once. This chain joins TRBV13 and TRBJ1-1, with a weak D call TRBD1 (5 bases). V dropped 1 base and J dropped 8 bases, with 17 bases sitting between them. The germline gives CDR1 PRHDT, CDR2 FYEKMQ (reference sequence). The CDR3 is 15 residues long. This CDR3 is CASSLDRTRTREAFF. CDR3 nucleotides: TGTGCCAGCAGCTTAGACAGGACCCGAACAAGGGAAGCTTTCTTT.

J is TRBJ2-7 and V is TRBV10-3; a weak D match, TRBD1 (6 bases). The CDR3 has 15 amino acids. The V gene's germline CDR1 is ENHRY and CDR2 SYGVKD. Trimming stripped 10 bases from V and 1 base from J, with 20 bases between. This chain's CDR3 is CATRFPGDGSYEQYF. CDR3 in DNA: TGTGCCACCCGATTCCCAGGGGATGGGTCCTACGAGCAGTACTTC.